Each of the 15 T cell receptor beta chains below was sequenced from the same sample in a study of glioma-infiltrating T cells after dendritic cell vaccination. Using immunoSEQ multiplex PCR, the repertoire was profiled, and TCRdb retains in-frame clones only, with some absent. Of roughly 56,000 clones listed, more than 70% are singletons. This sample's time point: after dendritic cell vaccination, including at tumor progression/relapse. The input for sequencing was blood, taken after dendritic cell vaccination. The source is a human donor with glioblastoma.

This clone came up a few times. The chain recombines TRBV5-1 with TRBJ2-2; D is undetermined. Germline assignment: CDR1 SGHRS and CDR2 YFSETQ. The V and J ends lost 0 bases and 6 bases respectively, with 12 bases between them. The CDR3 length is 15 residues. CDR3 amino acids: CASSLGSRRAGELFF. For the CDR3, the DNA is TGCGCCAGCAGCTTGGGAAGTCGCCGGGCCGGGGAGCTGTTTTTT.

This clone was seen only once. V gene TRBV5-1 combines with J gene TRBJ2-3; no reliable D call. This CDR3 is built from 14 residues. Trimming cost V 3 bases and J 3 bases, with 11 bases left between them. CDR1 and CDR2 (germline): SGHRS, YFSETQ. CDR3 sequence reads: CASSSQKWTDTQYF. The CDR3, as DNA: TGCGCCAGCAGCTCACAAAAGTGGACAGATACGCAGTATTTT. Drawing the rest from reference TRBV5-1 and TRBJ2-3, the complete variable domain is KAGVTQTPRYLIKTRGQQVTLSCSPISGHRSVSWYQQTPGQGLQFLFEYFSETQRNKGNFPGRFSGRQFSNSRSEMNVSTLELGDSALYLCASSSQKWTDTQYFGPGTRLTVL.

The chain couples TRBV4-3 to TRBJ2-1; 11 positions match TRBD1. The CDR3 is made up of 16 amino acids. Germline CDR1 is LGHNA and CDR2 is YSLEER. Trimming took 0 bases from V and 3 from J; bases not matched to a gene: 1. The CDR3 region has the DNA TGCGCCAGCAGCCAAGATGGGACAGGGGGCTACAATGAGCAGTTCTTC. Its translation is CASSQDGTGGYNEQFF.

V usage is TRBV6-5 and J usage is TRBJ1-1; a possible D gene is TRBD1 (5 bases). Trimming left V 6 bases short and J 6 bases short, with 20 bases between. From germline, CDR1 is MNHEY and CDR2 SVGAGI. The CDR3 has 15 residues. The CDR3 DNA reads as TGTGCCAGCAGCCCCACGATGGGGGGGAGTGCTGAAGCTTTCTTT. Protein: CASSPTMGGSAEAFF.

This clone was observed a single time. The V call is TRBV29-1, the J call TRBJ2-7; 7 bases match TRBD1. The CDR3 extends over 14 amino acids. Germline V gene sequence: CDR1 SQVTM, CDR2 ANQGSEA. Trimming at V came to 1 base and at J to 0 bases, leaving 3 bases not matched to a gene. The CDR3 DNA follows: TGCAGCGTTGAAGGACAGGGTGGCTCCTACGAGCAGTACTTC. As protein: CSVEGQGGSYEQYF.

The CDR3 DNA is TGTGCCAGCGACAAACAGGGGGTGAATAGCAATCAGCCCCAGCATTTT. It encodes CASDKQGVNSNQPQHF. This chain uses TRBV21-1 with TRBJ1-5; the table names TRBD1, a call not compared with the DNA. TRBV21-1 is reported as a pseudogene. This CDR3 has 16 residues.

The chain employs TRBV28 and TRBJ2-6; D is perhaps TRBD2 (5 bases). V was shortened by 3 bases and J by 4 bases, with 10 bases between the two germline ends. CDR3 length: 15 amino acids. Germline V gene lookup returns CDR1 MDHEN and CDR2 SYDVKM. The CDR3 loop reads CASSFEGSGANVLTF. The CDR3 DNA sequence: TGTGCCAGCAGTTTTGAGGGCTCGGGGGCCAACGTCCTGACTTTC.

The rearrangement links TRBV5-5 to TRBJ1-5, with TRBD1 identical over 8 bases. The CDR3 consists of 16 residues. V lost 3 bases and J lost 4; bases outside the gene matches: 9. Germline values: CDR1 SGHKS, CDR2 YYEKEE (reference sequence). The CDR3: CASSWGGQGRNQPQHF. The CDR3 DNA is TGTGCCAGCAGCTGGGGTGGACAGGGAAGAAATCAGCCCCAGCATTTT.

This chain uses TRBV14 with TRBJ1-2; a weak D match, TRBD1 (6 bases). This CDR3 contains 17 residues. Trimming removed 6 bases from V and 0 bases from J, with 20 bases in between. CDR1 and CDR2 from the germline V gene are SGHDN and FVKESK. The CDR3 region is CASRLRHRALTNYGYTF. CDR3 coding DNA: TGTGCCAGCAGATTAAGGCACAGGGCACTAACTAACTATGGCTACACCTTC.

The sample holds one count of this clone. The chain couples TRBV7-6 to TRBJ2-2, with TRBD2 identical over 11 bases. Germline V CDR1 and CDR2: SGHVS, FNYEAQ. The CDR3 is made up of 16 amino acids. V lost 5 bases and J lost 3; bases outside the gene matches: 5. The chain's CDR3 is CASSNSGGADTGELFF. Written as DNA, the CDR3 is TGTGCCAGCAGCAATAGCGGGGGGGCCGACACCGGGGAGCTGTTTTTT.

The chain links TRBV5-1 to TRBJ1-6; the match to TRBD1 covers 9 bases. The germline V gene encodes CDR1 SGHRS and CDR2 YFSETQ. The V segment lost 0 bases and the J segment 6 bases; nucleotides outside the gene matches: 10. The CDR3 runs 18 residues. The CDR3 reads CASSLAGGTGPSNSPLHF. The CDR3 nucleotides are TGCGCCAGCAGCTTGGCCGGGGGGACAGGGCCCTCTAATTCACCCCTCCACTTT.

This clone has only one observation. CDR3 coding DNA: TGCGCCAGCAGCTTGGAATCGGACAGCTACGAGCAGTACTTC. This gives the protein CASSLESDSYEQYF. The chain links TRBV5-1 to TRBJ2-7; weak D call: TRBD1 (6 bases). Trimming pared 0 bases from V and 3 bases from J, leaving 10 bases between. Germline-derived CDR1 and CDR2 are SGHRS and YFSETQ. CDR3 length: 14 residues.

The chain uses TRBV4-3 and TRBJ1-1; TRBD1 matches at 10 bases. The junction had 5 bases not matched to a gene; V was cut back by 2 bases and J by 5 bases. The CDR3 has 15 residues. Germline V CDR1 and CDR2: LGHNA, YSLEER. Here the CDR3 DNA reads TGCGCCAGCAGCCAACGGGACAGGGGATCTACTGAAGCTTTCTTT. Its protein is CASSQRDRGSTEAFF.

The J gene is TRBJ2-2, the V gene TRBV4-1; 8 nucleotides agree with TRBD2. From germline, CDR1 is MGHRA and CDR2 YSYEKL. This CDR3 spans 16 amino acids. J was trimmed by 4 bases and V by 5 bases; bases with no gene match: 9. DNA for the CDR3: TGCGCCAGCAGCGAACCGGGACTAGGCTCCACCGGGGAGCTGTTTTTT. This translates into CASSEPGLGSTGELFF.

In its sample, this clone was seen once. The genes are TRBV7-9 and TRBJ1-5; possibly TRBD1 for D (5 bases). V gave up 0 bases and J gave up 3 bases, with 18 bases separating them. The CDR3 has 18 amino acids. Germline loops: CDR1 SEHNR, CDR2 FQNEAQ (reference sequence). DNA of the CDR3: TGTGCCAGCAGCTTAGCTCTCGGAGGGGCCGTATACAATCAGCCCCAGCATTTT. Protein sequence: CASSLALGGAVYNQPQHF.